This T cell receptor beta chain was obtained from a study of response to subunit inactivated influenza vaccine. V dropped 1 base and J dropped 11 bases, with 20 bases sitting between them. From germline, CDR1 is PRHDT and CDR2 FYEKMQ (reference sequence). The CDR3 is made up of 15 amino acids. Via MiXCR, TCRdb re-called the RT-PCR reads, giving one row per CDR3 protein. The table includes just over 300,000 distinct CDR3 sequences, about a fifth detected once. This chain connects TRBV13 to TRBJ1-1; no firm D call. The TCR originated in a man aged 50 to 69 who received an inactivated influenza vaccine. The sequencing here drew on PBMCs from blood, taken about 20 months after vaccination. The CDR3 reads CASSLEALEGPGAFF. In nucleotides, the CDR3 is TGTGCCAGCAGCTTAGAGGCCCTGGAGGGTCCGGGGGCTTTCTTT.